This T cell receptor beta chain was identified during a study of CD8+ T cells in alopecia areata. Study information: It was 6 to 18 months of tofacitinib, and then there were 6 months off drug.

Alopecia areata patients had lesional scalp punch biopsies and peripheral blood taken from them. General study findings and limits: Sharing of TCRs across patients appeared less clear than in mice, possibly for HLA-related reasons.

Germline V CDR1 and CDR2: ENHRY, SYGVKD. Trimming stripped 3 bases from V and 4 bases from J, with 21 bases between. This CDR3 is built from 17 residues. Extracted from the samples, RNA was reverse transcribed into cDNA to serve as the sequencing template. TCRdb's copy holds only in-frame clones and misses some; the assay was immunoSEQ multiplex PCR. Of 200,000 or so clones listed, around three fifths are singletons. About this clone itself: Its antigen is undetermined.

Sequences were derived from CD4+ T cells sorted from blood, sampled at week 0. The chain carries TRBV10-3 and TRBJ1-2; D is unclear. The TCR was taken from a human donor with alopecia areata. CDR3 region: CAISDSTSPGSFYGYTF. The CDR3 nucleotides read TGTGCCATCAGTGACTCAACTTCCCCCGGGTCCTTCTATGGCTACACCTTC.